The present TCR beta chain was sequenced within a study of blood T cell repertoires in COVID-19. Turning to the study itself: Both acute and convalescent COVID-19 samples were obtained from the United States, Italy and Spain. The cDNA or gDNA used as material had been derived from T cells, B-cell-depleted T cells, or PBMCs.

Germline V gives CDR1 LGHDT, CDR2 YNNKEL (reference sequence). The V gene lost 0 bases and the J gene lost 5 bases, with 13 bases spanning the gap. This CDR3 comprises 15 residues. Authors' methods: Nucleated cell counts were estimated from reference gene primer amplification. Only in-frame clones appear in the TCRdb table, and some are missing; sequencing was by immunoSEQ multiplex PCR. V and J calls and clone size follow that table, whereas D and trimming were derived from the DNA. The sample contains some 94,000 clones, over 70% of which appear only once. This chain links TRBV3-1 (or the pseudogene TRBV3-2) with TRBJ2-5, with TRBD2 as a possible D gene (5 bases). The sample comprised peripheral blood. This TCR derives from a human donor in a cohort sampled during active COVID-19. The DNA of the CDR3 is TGTGCCAGCAGCCAAGAAGGGAGTGGAACGGAGACCCAGTACTTC. Translation: CASSQEGSGTETQYF.